Below are 12 T cell receptor beta chains sequenced from a single sample in a study of T cell clones after liver transplantation. TCRdb's table, derived via immunoSEQ multiplex PCR, lists solely in-frame clones and lacks some. This sample has approximately 70,000 clones, with approximately 80% found just once. This specimen consisted of CD4+ T cells from blood, obtained less than 50 months after liver transplant. All receptors derive from a human patient who received a liver transplant. Certain T cells may be donor cells from the graft.

The J gene is TRBJ2-5, the V gene TRBV28; 7 bases line up with TRBD1. This CDR3 comprises 13 residues. The V segment lost 6 bases and the J segment 5 bases; nucleotides outside the gene matches: 6. Germline V lookup: CDR1 MDHEN, CDR2 SYDVKM. The CDR3 reads CASRRDRLETQYF. The CDR3 bases are TGTGCCAGCAGAAGGGACAGACTGGAGACCCAGTACTTC.

This chain's CDR3 is CASSLAGTSGRRVGNEQFF. In nucleotides, the CDR3 is TGTGCCAGCAGCTTAGCGGGGACTAGCGGGAGAAGAGTAGGCAATGAGCAGTTCTTC. The J gene is TRBJ2-1, the V gene TRBV7-6, with 14 positions matching TRBD2. Trimming removed 0 bases from V and 6 bases from J; junction bases left unmatched: 10. The germline V gene has CDR1 SGHVS and CDR2 FNYEAQ. The CDR3 is 19 residues long.

This clone was observed a single time. The chain uses TRBV27 and TRBJ2-7; 14 bases fit TRBD2. V shed 5 bases, J shed 5 bases, and the junction held 11 bases outside the gene matches. The CDR3 runs to 17 residues. The germline V gene encodes CDR1 MNHEY and CDR2 SMNVEV (reference sequence). CDR3 in DNA: TGTGCCAGCAGTCCCCGGGGACTAGCGGGAGTCATCGACGAGCAGTACTTC. The encoded protein is CASSPRGLAGVIDEQYF.

The chain couples TRBV19 to TRBJ2-3; the D gene is possibly TRBD2 (5 bases). Trimming shortened V by 5 bases and J by 4 bases, and 16 bases separated the two germline ends. Germline V gene lookup returns CDR1 LNHDA and CDR2 SQIVND (reference sequence). The CDR3 has 15 amino acids. The CDR3 nucleotides read TGTGCCAGTAGTTCCGGAGGTAATAAGGCAGATACGCAGTATTTT. This encodes CASSSGGNKADTQYF. The full variable domain, rest sourced from reference TRBV19 and TRBJ2-3, is DGGITQSPKYLFRKEGQNVTLSCEQNLNHDAMYWYRQDPGQGLRLIYYSQIVNDFQKGDIAEGYSVSREKKESFPLTVTSAQKNPTAFYLCASSSGGNKADTQYFGPGTRLTVL.

The genes are TRBV9 and TRBJ1-3; possibly TRBD1 for D (5 bases). Germline CDR1 and CDR2: SGDLS and YYNGEE. The CDR3 contains 17 residues. The germline V and J ends were trimmed by 0 bases and 0 bases, with 13 bases remaining between them. The CDR3 bases are TGTGCCAGCAGCGTAGTTGGGGCACCCAACTCTGGAAACACCATATATTTT. Amino acids: CASSVVGAPNSGNTIYF.

The rearrangement uses TRBV13 and TRBJ1-1; tentative D call: TRBD1 (6 bases). Trimming stripped 7 bases from V and 6 bases from J, with 15 bases between. The CDR3 covers 13 residues. Germline-derived CDR1 and CDR2 are PRHDT and FYEKMQ (reference sequence). The DNA of the CDR3 is TGTGCCAGCACGGCAGGGAGGGGGGCTGAAGCTTTCTTT. This translates into CASTAGRGAEAFF.

The chain combines TRBV11-2 with TRBJ2-1; D is undetermined. There are 13 residues in the CDR3. V lost 5 bases, J lost 4 bases, and 9 bases lay in between. Germline values: CDR1 SGHAT, CDR2 FQNNGV. DNA for the CDR3: TGTGCCAGCAGCGTAAGCCGTTACAATGAGCAGTTCTTC. It translates to CASSVSRYNEQFF.

For the CDR3, the DNA is TGTGCCAGCAGCGTAGAATCCTACTACGAGCAGTACTTC. Translated, it gives CASSVESYYEQYF. This sequence joins TRBV9 and TRBJ2-7; D gene uncertain. Germline V gene lookup returns CDR1 SGDLS and CDR2 YYNGEE. V lost 0 bases, J lost 3 bases, and 7 bases lay in between. The CDR3 has 13 amino acids.

Only one count was recorded for this clone. The chain carries TRBV6-1 and TRBJ2-3; 7 bases are a match to TRBD1. CDR1 and CDR2 from the germline V gene are MNHNS and SASEGT. This CDR3 is built from 13 residues. V dropped 6 bases and J dropped 1; count of bases not matched to a gene: 1. The CDR3 loop reads CASRQGGTDTQYF. CDR3 nucleotides: TGTGCCAGCAGGCAGGGGGGCACAGATACGCAGTATTTT.

The chain uses TRBV9 and TRBJ2-6; a possible D gene is TRBD2 (6 bases). This CDR3 region has 17 residues. Between the trimmed V and J ends, which lost 4 bases and 0 bases, there was a span of 14 bases. Per germline, CDR1 SGDLS and CDR2 YYNGEE. The DNA of the CDR3 is TGTGCCAGCAGCCCTACGGGGACTTACTCTGGGGCCAACGTCCTGACTTTC. It translates to CASSPTGTYSGANVLTF.

The chain combines TRBV6-5 with TRBJ2-7, with 11 bases lining up with TRBD2. Trimming removed 6 bases from V and 2 bases from J; junction bases left unmatched: 3. This CDR3 contains 14 residues. The V gene's germline CDR1 is MNHEY and CDR2 SVGAGI. This CDR3 is CASRTSGEAYEQYF. For the CDR3, the DNA is TGTGCCAGCAGGACTAGCGGGGAGGCCTACGAGCAGTACTTC.

This sequence joins TRBV9 and TRBJ1-3; D unclear. CDR1 is SGDLS and CDR2 is YYNGEE in the germline V gene. The CDR3 has 13 amino acids. V was shortened by 2 bases and J by 3 bases, with 6 bases between the two germline ends. CDR3 sequence (DNA): TGTGCCAGCAGCGTCGGAGTTGGAAACACCATATATTTT. This codes for CASSVGVGNTIYF.